A selection of T cell receptor beta chains follows, all from one sample in a study of shared clonotypes between healthy human individuals. Sequencing used immunoSEQ multiplex PCR; TCRdb keeps in-frame clones, though not all of them. The sample includes about 2 million clones, roughly 94% seen only once; the top ten take about 1.1%. Material: naive CD8+ T cells sorted from blood. The receptor source for this set is a man between 18 and 29 years old in good health. Each CDR3 is given without its conserved first and last residue.

>TRBV5-6|TRBJ2-5
ASSLRDSWVETQY
>TRBV6-5|TRBJ2-7
ASSYSLGQRDTEQY
>TRBV5-1|TRBJ2-7
ASSYERGGSYEQY
>TRBV7-9|TRBJ2-7
ASSLVFPYEQY
>TRBV5-8|TRBJ1-1
ASSGDWGEAF
>TRBV7-2|TRBJ2-5
ASSLVGGPETQY
>TRBV15|TRBJ2-2
ATSPANTGELF
>TRBV5-6|TRBJ2-1
ASIGTGGNEQF
>TRBV6-6|TRBJ2-7
ASSNPGQGNVYEQY
>TRBV10-3|TRBJ1-4
AISESGTGSFANEKLF
>TRBV6-4|TRBJ1-5
ASSERTGGNQPQH
>TRBV28|TRBJ1-4
ASRLNIATNEKLF
>TRBV4-1|TRBJ2-7
ASSQGWQGSYEQY
>TRBV10-3|TRBJ2-3
AISGLAGVGILDTQY
>TRBV29-1|TRBJ2-1
SVDGTGGPNEQF
>TRBV6-1|TRBJ2-7
ASSEYGASSYEQY
>TRBV30|TRBJ1-6
AWSSGTGDPLH
>TRBV15|TRBJ2-7
ATSRDLPDRGGYEQY
>TRBV6-5|TRBJ1-4
ASSYGTGINEKLF
>TRBV28|TRBJ2-7
ASSLFLSGTGHEQY
>TRBV29-1|TRBJ2-7
SVEDRGGTYEQY
>TRBV2|TRBJ2-7
ASSPFRTLYEQY
>TRBV29-1|TRBJ2-7
SVLIPGTYEQY
>TRBV11-2|TRBJ2-1
ASSSGLAIYEQF
>TRBV6-1|TRBJ2-7
ASSERAGIITYEQY
>TRBV4-1|TRBJ2-7
ASSQALTGSVAYEQY
>TRBV2|TRBJ2-7
ASSEAEQRVLLYEQY
>TRBV4-1|TRBJ2-2
ASSHTPARVQNTGELF
>TRBV9|TRBJ2-1
ASNDREGEQF
>TRBV9|TRBJ2-5
ASSVGGGTETQY
>TRBV6-6|TRBJ2-5
ASSYSGGRGETQY
>TRBV11-2|TRBJ2-2
ASSFSSAGELF
>TRBV2|TRBJ2-7
ASSGTDSYEQY
>TRBV27|TRBJ1-2
ASSLRQGHYGYT
>TRBV6-1|TRBJ2-3
ASSDRQGRRSDTQY
>TRBV7-9|TRBJ2-7
ASSHPTGSSYEQY
>TRBV7-9|TRBJ2-7
ASSLVVRLAGAISYEQY
>TRBV5-1|TRBJ2-1
ASSFTGGPYNEQF
>TRBV6-5|TRBJ2-6
ASRLSGANVLT
>TRBV7-9|TRBJ1-6
ASSHSWGNNSPLH
>TRBV10-2|TRBJ1-5
ASRLEVNQPQH